This T cell receptor beta chain was recorded in a study of cytomegalovirus exposure and HLA in healthy donors listed by TCRdb under 2017. As for the study more broadly: An earlier analysis of some 600 of the donors reported 276 Gb of sequence data and 95 million to 140 million unique TCR beta sequences obtained from about 200 million T cells. The study was designed to test whether signatures of past pathogen exposure could be identified by cataloging public T cell receptors. Of the 300 to 500 genotyped donors, roughly 76% were placed in the genetic ancestry cluster associated with self-reported Caucasian donors. In the later analysis, no new phenotypic data were used to find candidate immune exposures; instead, reliance was placed on TCR beta sequences and their occurrence across donors. HLA typing covered class I and class II loci at four-digit resolution. Along with the approximately 700-subject first cohort, a separate validation cohort of over a hundred different subjects was used. To predict cytomegalovirus infection status, the study brought together high-throughput TCR immunosequencing, statistical association of individual TCRs with disease status, and machine learning. Across 300 to 500 genotyped donors of the cohort, an average of roughly 250,000 unique TCR beta nucleotide sequences per donor were sequenced, and approximately 17% of those sequences were non-productive. The number of typed donors differed by locus: roughly 620-630 for A, B, C, DRB1 and DQB1; roughly 510 for DQA1; over 600 for DPA1; and about 470 for DPB1. An earlier analysis of some 500 of the donors applied high-throughput TCR beta sequencing to assess whether each TCR beta V gene segment acted as functional or pseudogenic. All discovery cohort repertoires had been generated using a single sequencing platform. The T cell repertoires of under 700 subjects were profiled by immunosequencing and related to cytomegalovirus serostatus. In a later genetic analysis, genome-wide SNP genotypes for about three fifths of the roughly 670 donors were used, and that subset was treated as a discovery cohort. An early release covering just under 650 HLA-typed donors comprised 250 to 350 gigabases of sequencing data and some 79 million unique TCR sequences. Alongside the repertoire data, information on donor age, sex, ethnicity and CMV serostatus was compiled. A later analysis re-examined previously published TCR beta repertoires from more than 550 donors and added high-resolution HLA genotyping to investigate patterns of TCR occurrence. Four to six DR-DQ haplotypes were handled as single units for association and clustering, since linkage in the cohort was strong.

Overall results and qualifications from the work: In a later genetic analysis, a missense DCLRE1C variant was associated with V-gene and J-gene trimming of TCR beta chains, and the association was replicated in an independent cohort. Most TCR sequences were seen in very few donors, while some public TCRs were found in many individuals. A further reported finding was that TCR beta sequences accurately predicted the HLA-A and HLA-B alleles for most subjects in the first cohort. According to a later analysis, most CMV-associated TCR beta chains appeared to be HLA-restricted, and the HLA associations seemed to be driven largely by CMV exposure. According to a later genetic analysis, donors in an Asian-associated ancestry cluster had fewer N-insertions in productive TCRs than the approximately 630-donor mean. HLA typing was unavailable for some donors at each locus, so association tests used only the typed subset. At a false discovery rate of 0.05, a later analysis linked around 17,000 TCR beta sequences to specific HLA alleles. A cluster of highly shared sequence variants was judged likely to be a technical artifact of the sequencing pipeline. According to a later analysis, parvovirus B19, influenza, CMV and Epstein-Barr virus appeared linked to several top co-occurrence clusters. For the cohort, immune exposure information was limited to CMV serostatus. A later analysis found that TCR association rates varied across HLA loci, with DRB1 alleles showing the most associated TCRs and HLA-C alleles the fewest. A few of the identified cytomegalovirus-associated TCR beta chains were confirmed in vitro to be specific for cytomegalovirus antigens. Assigning TCR associations to individual alleles was difficult when HLA alleles, especially DR and DQ, strongly co-occurred. Sequencing depth was assumed to be roughly uniform across donors in the presence/absence analyses, though that assumption may not hold. Correlated functional status among segregating V segments might reflect linkage disequilibrium, but an unknown experimental factor could not be ruled out. Because counts were too low, about 15 rarely observed V segments, including chromosome 9 orphons, were left out of the earlier analysis of 587 of the donors. In the study, 150 to 200 TCR beta chains were listed as associated with cytomegalovirus. Compared with equally common non-associated chains, HLA-associated TCR beta chains in a later analysis were more clonally expanded and had lower generation probabilities. In this cohort, only TCR beta chains were sequenced, and detectable features were limited by the absence of alpha or paired-chain data. Cytomegalovirus status was reported to be diagnosed by the classifier with high specificity and sensitivity in both the original and validation cohorts. In an earlier analysis of 500 to 650 of the donors, most TCR beta V segments appeared in productive rearrangements about 87% or about 30% of the time, broadly matching IMGT annotations. The authors suggested that the approach could potentially be extended to other disease states and immunological phenotypes. Some IMGT-functional V segments, including TRBV6-2 and TRBV6-3, could not be distinguished by the 87-base-pair reads and were therefore excluded.

Based on the germline V gene (reference sequence), the CDR1 and CDR2 sequences are MNHNY and SVGAGI. The CDR3 contains 11 residues, cysteine and phenylalanine counted. Just the 33-base CDR3 DNA is kept, in frame starting at base 1. The junction carries 7 bases between V and J, which are trimmed by 6 bases and 7 bases respectively. The cohort consisted of more than 650 healthy bone marrow donors. At the time of sampling, all cohort members were nominally healthy, though unrecorded immune exposures were likely present. The donor was CMV seropositive and belonged to the group of more than 250 seropositive cohort members. A peripheral blood sample was provided by each donor, and peripheral blood mononuclear cells were used for TCR beta sequencing. Genomic DNA extraction from the blood cell samples was performed with the Qiagen DNeasy Blood Extraction Kit. The library was generated by the immunoSEQ multiplex PCR assay. For the multiplex PCR, a mixture combining 60 forward primers for TCR Vbeta segments and 13 reverse primers for TCR Jbeta segments was used. The CDR3 region of rearranged TCR beta genes was amplified from genomic DNA by a multiplex PCR assay. Amplified TCR beta libraries were sequenced as 87-base-pair reads on the Illumina HiSeq System. In the original analysis: A later analysis counted approximately 84 million unique TCR beta chains across the 600 to 850 repertoires, and approximately 11 million of these chains were shared by at least two donors. A nearest-neighbor algorithm error-corrected the raw reads and collapsed the reads into unique sequences, merging closely related sequences to remove PCR and sequencing errors. CDR3 sequences were aligned to IMGT reference sequences to assign V, D and J gene segments. For a sequence to be retained, at least a six-nucleotide match to both a V gene segment and a J gene segment was required. Rearrangements were called productive when the CDR3 lacked stop codons and stayed in frame with V and J; all others were non-productive. Following IMGT convention, CDR3 was defined as the stretch from the second conserved V-encoded cysteine up to the conserved J-encoded phenylalanine. The earlier analysis of some 600 of the donors excluded sequences that lacked an unambiguous match to a single V gene segment. In an earlier analysis of approximately 590 of the donors, a V segment was called functional when productive rearrangements were above 56.7%, and segregating when the standard deviation between donors exceeded 5%. A statistical classification framework was built to diagnose cytomegalovirus status from the catalog of TCR beta chain sequences. In a later analysis, TCR nucleotide sequences were compared against IMGT/GENE-DB human TR gene sequences so that V and J genes could be assigned. In a later analysis, CDR3 sequences and most-parsimonious VDJ recombination scenarios were assigned using the TCRdist pipeline. A later analysis defined each TCR beta chain by its CDR3 amino acid sequence plus V-gene family, and excluded reads lacking a unique V-gene family. A later analysis removed several hundred highly shared, low-generation-probability nucleotide sequences to deal with suspected cross-contamination and a sequencing artifact. A later analysis calculated a clonal expansion index for each public chain from normalized within-repertoire ranks of inferred template counts. In a later analysis, generation probabilities were computed with a VDJ recombination model fitted to out-of-frame rearrangements, and the resulting probabilities were checked against IGoR. A later analysis scored TCR-TCR, TCR-HLA and TCR-CMV co-occurrence with hypergeometric tests, applying a repertoire-size bias correction to TCR pairs. False discovery rates were estimated in a later analysis by permuting HLA or CMV assignments 20 times. In a later analysis, co-occurring TCRs were grouped using DBSCAN, with TCRdist sequence similarity added in when clustering inside HLA-allele-positive subsets. Repertoires with fewer than 30,000 or more than 120,000 public chains were left out of co-occurrence clustering, as were about five repertoires with anomalous nucleotide sharing. Sourced from immuneACCESS, this table was stored by TCRdb with only in-frame sequences that have V and J called. A share of the clones is absent; for the studies checked, an unresolved V gene accounts for under half, and the remainder has no known explanation. V, J and clone size are those of that table, while D and trimming were read from the DNA. Recorded for this sample are about 140,000 clones; 75% of them occurred a single time. The ten biggest clones cover approximately 10% of the sample.

Remarks on this clone: What antigen it recognizes has not been identified. Within one base of it there is no much larger clone, and no base qualities were kept.

This TCR was sampled from a man aged 18 to 30 in good health and CMV-seropositive. The sequence links TRBV6-6 to TRBJ2-1; a confident D gene designation cannot be given. Sample: PBMCs. The DNA reads TGTGCCAGCAGCAACAGAAATGAGCAGTTCTTC. It encodes CASSNRNEQFF.